This TCR beta chain is drawn from a study of cytomegalovirus exposure and HLA in healthy donors. The CDR3 is 13 residues long. Looked up from germline, CDR1 is ENHRY and CDR2 is SYGVKD. Unmatched junction bases numbered 7, after V lost 10 bases and J lost 5 bases. As concerns this clone: Antigen specificity is unknown.

Regarding the study as a whole: Specific recognition of CMV antigens was confirmed in vitro for three chains (all CMV-associated). Across donors, most TCRs were seen rarely, yet some public ones were widespread.

Only in-frame clones appear in the TCRdb table, and some are missing; sequencing was by immunoSEQ multiplex PCR. The table records 200,000 to 250,000 clones, around nine tenths of them present only once. The chain is built from TRBV10-3 and TRBJ1-5; TRBD1 matches at 8 bases. The sample taken for sequencing was PBMCs. The receptor's source is a man between 18 and 29 years old in good health and CMV-seronegative. For the CDR3, the DNA is TGTGCCAAAGGACAGGGTGGGCATCAGCCCCAGCATTTT. Translation gives CAKGQGGHQPQHF.